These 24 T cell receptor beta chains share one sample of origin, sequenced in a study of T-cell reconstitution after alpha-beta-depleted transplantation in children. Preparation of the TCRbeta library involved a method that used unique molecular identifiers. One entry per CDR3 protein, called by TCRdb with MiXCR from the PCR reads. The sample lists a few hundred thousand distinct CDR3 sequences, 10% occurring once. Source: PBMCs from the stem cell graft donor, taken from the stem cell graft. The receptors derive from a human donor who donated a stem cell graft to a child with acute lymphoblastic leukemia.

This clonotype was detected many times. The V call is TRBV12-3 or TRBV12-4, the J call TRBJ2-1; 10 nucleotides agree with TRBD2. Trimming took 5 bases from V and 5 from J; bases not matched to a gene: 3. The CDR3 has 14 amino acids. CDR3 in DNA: TGTGCCAGCAGTCCTAGCGGGAGCGACAATGAGCAGTTCTTC. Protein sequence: CASSPSGSDNEQFF.

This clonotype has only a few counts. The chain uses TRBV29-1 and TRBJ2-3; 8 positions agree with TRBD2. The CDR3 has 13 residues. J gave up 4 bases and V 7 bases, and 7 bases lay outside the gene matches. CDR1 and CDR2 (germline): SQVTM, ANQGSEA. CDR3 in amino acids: CSAWGLDSDTQYF. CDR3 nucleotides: TGCAGCGCCTGGGGACTAGACTCAGATACGCAGTATTTT.

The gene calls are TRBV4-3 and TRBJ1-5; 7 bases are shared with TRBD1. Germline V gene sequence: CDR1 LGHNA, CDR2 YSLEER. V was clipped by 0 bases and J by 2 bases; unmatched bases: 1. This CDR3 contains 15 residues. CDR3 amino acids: CASSQDQGGNQPQHF. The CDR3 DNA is TGCGCCAGCAGCCAAGACCAGGGGGGCAATCAGCCCCAGCATTTT.

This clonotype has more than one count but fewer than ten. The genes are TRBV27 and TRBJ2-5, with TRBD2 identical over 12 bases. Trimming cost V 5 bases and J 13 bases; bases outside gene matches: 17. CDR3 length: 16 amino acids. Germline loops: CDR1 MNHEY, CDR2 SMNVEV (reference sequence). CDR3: CASSRSRLAGELMSYF. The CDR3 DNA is TGTGCCAGCAGTAGGTCTCGACTAGCGGGAGAGCTGATGTCGTACTTC.

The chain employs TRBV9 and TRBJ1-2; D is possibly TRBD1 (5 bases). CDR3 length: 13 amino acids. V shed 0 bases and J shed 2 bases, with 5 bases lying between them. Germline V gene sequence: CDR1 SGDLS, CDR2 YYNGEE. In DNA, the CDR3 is TGTGCCAGCAGCGTAGGGGGGAACTATGGCTACACCTTC. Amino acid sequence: CASSVGGNYGYTF. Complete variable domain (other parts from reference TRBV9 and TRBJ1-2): DSGVTQTPKHLITATGQRVTLRCSPRSGDLSVYWYQQSLDQGLQFLIQYYNGEERAKGNILERFSAQQFPDLHSELNLSSLELGDSALYFCASSVGGNYGYTFGSGTRLTVV.

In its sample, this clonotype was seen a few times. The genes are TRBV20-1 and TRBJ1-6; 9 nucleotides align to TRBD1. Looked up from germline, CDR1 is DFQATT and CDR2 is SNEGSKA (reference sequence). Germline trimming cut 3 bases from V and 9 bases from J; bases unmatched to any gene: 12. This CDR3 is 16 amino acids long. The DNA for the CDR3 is TGCAGTGCTAGCCCCCCGGGACAGGGTACGGGTTCACCCCTCCACTTT. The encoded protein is CSASPPGQGTGSPLHF.

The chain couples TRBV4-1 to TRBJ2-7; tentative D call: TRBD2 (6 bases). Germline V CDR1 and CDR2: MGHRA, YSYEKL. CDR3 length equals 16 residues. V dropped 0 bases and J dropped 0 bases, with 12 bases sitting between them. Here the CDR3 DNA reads TGCGCCAGCAGCCAAGACGGTAGCGGCAGCTCCTACGAGCAGTACTTC. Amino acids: CASSQDGSGSSYEQYF.

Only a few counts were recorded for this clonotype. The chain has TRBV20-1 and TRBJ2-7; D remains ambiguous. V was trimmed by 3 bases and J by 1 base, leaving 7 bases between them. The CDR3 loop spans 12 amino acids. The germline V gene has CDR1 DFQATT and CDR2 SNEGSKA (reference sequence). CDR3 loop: CSASSLSYEQYF. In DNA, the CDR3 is TGCAGTGCTAGTTCATTGTCCTACGAGCAGTACTTC.

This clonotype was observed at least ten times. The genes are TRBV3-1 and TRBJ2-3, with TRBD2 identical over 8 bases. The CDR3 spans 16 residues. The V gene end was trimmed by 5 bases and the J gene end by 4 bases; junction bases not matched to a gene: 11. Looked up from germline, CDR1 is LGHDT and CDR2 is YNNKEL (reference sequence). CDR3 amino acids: CASSFAGGGTSDTQYF. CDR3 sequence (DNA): TGTGCCAGCAGCTTCGCCGGGGGGGGAACCTCAGATACGCAGTATTTT.

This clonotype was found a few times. The CDR3 sequence: CASSFGSYYEQYF. CDR3 bases: TGCGCCAGCAGCTTCGGCAGTTACTACGAGCAGTACTTC. The genes are TRBV5-1 and TRBJ2-7; no firm D call. The ends were cut back, 2 bases at V and 3 bases at J, with 9 bases in the middle. The CDR3 is made up of 13 amino acids. Germline-derived CDR1 and CDR2 are SGHRS and YFSETQ.

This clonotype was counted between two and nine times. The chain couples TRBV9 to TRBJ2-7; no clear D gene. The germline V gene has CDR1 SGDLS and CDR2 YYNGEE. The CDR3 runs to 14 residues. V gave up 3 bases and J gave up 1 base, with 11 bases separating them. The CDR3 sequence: CASSEWDNSYEQYF. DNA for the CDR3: TGTGCCAGCAGCGAATGGGATAATTCCTACGAGCAGTACTTC. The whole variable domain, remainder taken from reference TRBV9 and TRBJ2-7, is DSGVTQTPKHLITATGQRVTLRCSPRSGDLSVYWYQQSLDQGLQFLIQYYNGEERAKGNILERFSAQQFPDLHSELNLSSLELGDSALYFCASSEWDNSYEQYFGPGTRLTVT.

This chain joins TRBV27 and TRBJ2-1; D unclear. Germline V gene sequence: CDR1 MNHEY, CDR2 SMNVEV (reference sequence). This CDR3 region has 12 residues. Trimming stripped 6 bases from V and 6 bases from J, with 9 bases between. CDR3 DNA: TGTGCCAGCAGCCCCAGTCGCAATGAGCAGTTCTTC. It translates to CASSPSRNEQFF.

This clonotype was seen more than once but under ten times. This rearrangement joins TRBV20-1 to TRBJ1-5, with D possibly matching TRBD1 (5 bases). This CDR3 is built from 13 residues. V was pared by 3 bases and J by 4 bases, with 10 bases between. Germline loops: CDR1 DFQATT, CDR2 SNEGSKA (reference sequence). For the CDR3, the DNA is TGCAGTGCTAGTCGCAGGGAGAATCAGCCCCAGCATTTT. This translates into CSASRRENQPQHF.

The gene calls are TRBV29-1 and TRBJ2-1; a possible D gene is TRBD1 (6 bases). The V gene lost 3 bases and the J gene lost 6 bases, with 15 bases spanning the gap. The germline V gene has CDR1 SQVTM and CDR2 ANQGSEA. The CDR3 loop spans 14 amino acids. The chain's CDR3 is CSVEAAGASNEQFF. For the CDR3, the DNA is TGCAGCGTTGAGGCGGCAGGGGCCTCCAATGAGCAGTTCTTC.

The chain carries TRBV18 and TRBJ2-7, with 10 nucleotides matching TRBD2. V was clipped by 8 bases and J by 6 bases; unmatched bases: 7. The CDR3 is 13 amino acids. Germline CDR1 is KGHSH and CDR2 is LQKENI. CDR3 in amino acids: CASEAGGKIEQYF. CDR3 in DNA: TGTGCCAGCGAAGCGGGAGGGAAAATCGAGCAGTACTTC.

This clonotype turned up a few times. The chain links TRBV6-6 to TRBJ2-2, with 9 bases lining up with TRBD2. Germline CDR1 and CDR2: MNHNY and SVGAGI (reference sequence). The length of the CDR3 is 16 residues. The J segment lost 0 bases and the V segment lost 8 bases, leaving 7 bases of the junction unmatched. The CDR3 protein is CASGASGIPNTGELFF. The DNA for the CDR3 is TGTGCCAGCGGGGCTAGCGGGATCCCGAACACCGGGGAGCTGTTTTTT.

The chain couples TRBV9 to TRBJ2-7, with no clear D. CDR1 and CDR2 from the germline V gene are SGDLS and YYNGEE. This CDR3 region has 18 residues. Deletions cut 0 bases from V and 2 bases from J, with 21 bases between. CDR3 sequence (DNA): TGTGCCAGCAGCGTAGACGATTTTGGAGACCAGCACCCCTACGAGCAGTACTTC. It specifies CASSVDDFGDQHPYEQYF.

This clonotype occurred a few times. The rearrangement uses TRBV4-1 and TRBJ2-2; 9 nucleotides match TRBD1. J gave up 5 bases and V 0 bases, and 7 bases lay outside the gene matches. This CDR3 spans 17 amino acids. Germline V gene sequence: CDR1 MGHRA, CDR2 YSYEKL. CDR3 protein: CASSQDMGTGLTGELFF. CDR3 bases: TGCGCCAGCAGCCAAGATATGGGGACAGGGTTAACCGGGGAGCTGTTTTTT.

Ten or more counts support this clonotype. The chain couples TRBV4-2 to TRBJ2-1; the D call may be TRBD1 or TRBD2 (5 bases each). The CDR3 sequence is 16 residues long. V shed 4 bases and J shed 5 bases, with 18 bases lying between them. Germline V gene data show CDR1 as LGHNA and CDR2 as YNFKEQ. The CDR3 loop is CASSPARVGEDNEQFF. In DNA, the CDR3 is TGTGCCAGCAGCCCCGCCCGGGTGGGGGAAGACAATGAGCAGTTCTTC.

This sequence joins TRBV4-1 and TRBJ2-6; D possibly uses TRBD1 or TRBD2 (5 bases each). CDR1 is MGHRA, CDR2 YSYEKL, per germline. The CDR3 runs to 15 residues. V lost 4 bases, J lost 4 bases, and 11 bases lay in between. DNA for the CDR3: TGCGCCAGCAGCCCAGGGCCGGGGGGGGCCAACGTCCTGACTTTC. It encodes CASSPGPGGANVLTF.

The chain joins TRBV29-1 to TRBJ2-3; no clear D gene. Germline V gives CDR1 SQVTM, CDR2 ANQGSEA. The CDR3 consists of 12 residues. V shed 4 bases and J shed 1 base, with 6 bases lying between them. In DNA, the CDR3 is TGCAGCGTTGGTGAGGGCACAGATACGCAGTATTTT. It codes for CSVGEGTDTQYF.

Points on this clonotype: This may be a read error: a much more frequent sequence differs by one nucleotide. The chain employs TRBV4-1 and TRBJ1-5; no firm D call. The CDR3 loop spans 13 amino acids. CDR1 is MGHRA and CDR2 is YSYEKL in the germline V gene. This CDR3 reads CSSSLGLDQPQHF. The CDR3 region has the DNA TGCTCCAGCAGCCTCGGACTTGATCAGCCCCAGCATTTT.

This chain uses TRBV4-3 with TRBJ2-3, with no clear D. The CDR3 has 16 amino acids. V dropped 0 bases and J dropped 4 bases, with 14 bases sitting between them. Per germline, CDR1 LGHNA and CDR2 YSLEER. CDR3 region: CASSQDAFSGADTQYF. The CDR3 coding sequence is TGCGCCAGCAGCCAAGATGCCTTTAGTGGGGCAGATACGCAGTATTTT.

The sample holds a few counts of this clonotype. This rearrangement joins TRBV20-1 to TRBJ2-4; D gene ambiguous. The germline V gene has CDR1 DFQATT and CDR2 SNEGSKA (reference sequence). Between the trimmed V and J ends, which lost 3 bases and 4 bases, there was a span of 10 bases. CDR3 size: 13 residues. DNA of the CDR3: TGCAGTGCTAGTCTTCCCGTTAAAAACATTCAGTACTTC. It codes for CSASLPVKNIQYF.